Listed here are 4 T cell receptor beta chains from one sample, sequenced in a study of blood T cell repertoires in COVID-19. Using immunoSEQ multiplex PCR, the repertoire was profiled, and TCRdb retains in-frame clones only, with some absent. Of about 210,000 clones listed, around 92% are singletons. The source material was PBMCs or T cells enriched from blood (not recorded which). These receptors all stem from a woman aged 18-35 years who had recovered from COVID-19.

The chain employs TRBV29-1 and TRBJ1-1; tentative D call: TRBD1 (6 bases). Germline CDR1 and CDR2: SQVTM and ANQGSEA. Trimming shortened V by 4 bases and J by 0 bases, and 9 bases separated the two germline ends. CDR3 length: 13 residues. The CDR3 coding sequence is TGCAGCGTTGTGACAGGTCTGAACACTGAAGCTTTCTTT. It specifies CSVVTGLNTEAFF.

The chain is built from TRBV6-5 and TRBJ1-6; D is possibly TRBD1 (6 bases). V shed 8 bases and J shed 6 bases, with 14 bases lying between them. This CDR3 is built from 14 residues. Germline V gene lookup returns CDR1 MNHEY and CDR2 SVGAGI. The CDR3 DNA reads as TGTGCCAGCCTAGCGGGACAAATTAATTCACCCCTCCACTTT. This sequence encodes CASLAGQINSPLHF.

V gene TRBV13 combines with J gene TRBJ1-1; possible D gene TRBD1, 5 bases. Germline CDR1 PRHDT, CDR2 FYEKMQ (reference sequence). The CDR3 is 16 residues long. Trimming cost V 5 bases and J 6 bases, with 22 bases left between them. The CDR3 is CASSLFPWGESSEAFF. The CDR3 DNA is TGTGCCAGCAGCCTTTTCCCGTGGGGGGAGAGTTCTGAAGCTTTCTTT.

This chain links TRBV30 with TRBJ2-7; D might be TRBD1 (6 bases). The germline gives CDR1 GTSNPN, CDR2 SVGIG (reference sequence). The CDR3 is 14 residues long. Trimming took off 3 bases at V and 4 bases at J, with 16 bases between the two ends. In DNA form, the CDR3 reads TGTGCCTGGAGCCACAGGGCCGGCCTATACGAGCAGTACTTC. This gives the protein CAWSHRAGLYEQYF. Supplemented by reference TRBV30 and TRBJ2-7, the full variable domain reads SQTIHQWPATLVQPVGSPLSLECTVEGTSNPNLYWYRQAAGRGLQLLFYSVGIGQISSEVPQNLSASRPQDRQFILSSKKLLLSDSGFYLCAWSHRAGLYEQYFGPGTRLTVT.